Here is one T cell receptor beta chain with its context. Its antigen is not yet known. No qualities accompany the bases; no much larger clone lies one base away. This sample was included in a study of CD8+ T cells in alopecia areata (dated by TCRdb to 2016 to 2019). Looking at the study overall: Treated patients were enrolled in an open-label pilot trial of oral tofacitinib at 5 to 10 mg twice daily for moderate-to-severe alopecia areata. Patients on tofacitinib were biopsied at baseline and after 4 and 24 weeks of treatment, and several of the patients also had a later scalp biopsy. RNA was extracted with the PAXgene miRNA kit for fixed scalp, the miRNeasy kit for PBMCs, and the RNeasy kit for mouse skin. Scalp tissue and sorted CD4+ and CD8+ peripheral blood T cells from patchy and totalis/universalis alopecia areata patients and from healthy controls were covered by human TCRbeta sequencing. TCRbeta CDR3 regions were amplified by immunoSEQ multiplex PCR using 35 Vbeta forward and 13 Jbeta reverse primers. In both human patients and the C3H/HeJ mouse model, the study applied high-throughput TCRbeta sequencing to look at T cell clonal expansion in alopecia areata. Clonality in the scalp was compared among normal scalp (n=4), patchy alopecia areata scalp (n=8), and alopecia totalis/universalis scalp (n=8). In treated patients, disease severity was measured using the SALT score, which gives the percentage of scalp surface area affected. Patients received tofacitinib for 6 to 18 months and were then followed off drug for 6 months to check for delayed response and recurrence.

According to the study, the label for this sample's treatment or condition signals: oral pan-JAK inhibitor, 5-10 mg twice daily. Peripheral blood and lesional scalp punch biopsies were obtained from patients with alopecia areata. After PBMCs were isolated by density centrifugation and stained for CD3, CD4 and CD8, a FACSAria was used to sort CD4+ and CD8+ T cells. On the study overall, not on this receptor specifically: Because the treated cohort was small and had just a single nonresponder, larger studies are needed to establish links between baseline CD8+ expansion and response. Scalp clonality and the number of expanded CD8+ clones among the top 100 scalp clones were significantly decreased by tofacitinib. Higher clonality and more expanded CD8+ clones were observed in lesional scalp than in normal scalp, particularly in alopecia totalis/universalis, a finding suggestive of antigenic drive. Many expanded lesional clones persisted in scalp and blood during tofacitinib treatment, which may partly explain relapse after stopping treatment. TCR sequences shared between patients were less clear than in mice, possibly partly because of HLA diversity in the patient population. Resident alphabeta T cells in normal human skin are also sequenced, complicating scalp TCR repertoire analysis, unlike mouse skin dominated by gammadelta T cells.

CDR1 LNHNV and CDR2 YYDKDF are derived from the germline V gene (reference sequence). The V and J ends are trimmed by 0 bases and 4 bases, leaving 12 bases between them. The CDR3 numbers 15 residues from cysteine through phenylalanine. The only DNA kept is the CDR3, 45 bases in frame from the first base. Libraries came from the immunoSEQ multiplex PCR assay. RNA was extracted from all samples and reverse transcribed into cDNA as template for TCR sequencing. SuperScript III was used for first-strand cDNA synthesis, primed with a 2:1 mix of oligo-dT and random hexamers. A synthetic immune receptor repertoire was used to assess amplification bias, and residual bias was removed computationally. The authors' pipeline ran thus. Raw reads were preprocessed for error removal, and CDR3 was defined according to IMGT conventions as running from the conserved cysteine to phenylalanine. Clonality was computed by normalizing Shannon entropy by log2 of the number of productive unique TCRs and subtracting the result from 1. Whether scalp clones were CD4 or CD8 was inferred by matching scalp TCRbeta sequences against CD4 and CD8 repertoires sorted from blood. TCRdb obtained this table from immuneACCESS and retained in-frame rearrangements with V and J assigned. These tables miss some clones; where compared with another copy, unresolved V genes account for less than half of the shortfall, and the remainder is unexplained. D and trimming come from the DNA, and the V and J calls and clone size come from that table. This sample comprises roughly 60,000 clones, roughly 50% of them detected only once. Approximately 20% of the sample belongs to the ten largest clones.

Sequenced here: CD8+ T cells sorted from blood, sampled at roughly week 36, from a patient treated with tofacitinib. The rearranged chain carries TRBV15 and TRBJ1-1; 6 matching bases give a weak D call of TRBD1. The sequence was obtained from a human donor with alopecia areata. The DNA sequence reads TGTGCCACCAGCAGAGATCGGGGGGGCGGCACTGAAGCTTTCTTT. Its protein product is CATSRDRGGGTEAFF.